The next 9 T cell receptor beta chains were all read from a single sample in a study of cytomegalovirus exposure and HLA in healthy donors. Clones were read by immunoSEQ multiplex PCR, and TCRdb kept only the in-frame ones, dropping some. The sample includes about 280,000 clones, 70% to 90% seen only once; the top ten take roughly 0.93%. The sample taken for sequencing was PBMCs. These TCRs come from a woman between 18 and 30 years old in good health and CMV-seronegative.

CDR3 coding DNA: TGTGCCAGCAGTTTAGGCGACAGGCTCCAGCATTTT. It encodes CASSLGDRLQHF. The V call is TRBV28, the J call TRBJ1-5; D is perhaps TRBD1 (6 bases). V gave up 2 bases and J gave up 12 bases, with 11 bases separating them. This CDR3 contains 12 residues. CDR1 is MDHEN, CDR2 SYDVKM, per germline.

The chain has TRBV9 and TRBJ1-2; D gene unclear. Germline V lookup: CDR1 SGDLS, CDR2 YYNGEE. The CDR3 spans 13 residues. V lost 1 base, J lost 0 bases, and 4 bases lay in between. CDR3 region: CASSVYTNYGYTF. CDR3 in DNA: TGTGCCAGCAGCGTATATACTAACTATGGCTACACCTTC.

V usage is TRBV19 and J usage is TRBJ2-1; 10 bases line up with TRBD2. The germline V gene encodes CDR1 LNHDA and CDR2 SQIVND (reference sequence). The CDR3 runs 19 residues. J gave up 0 bases and V 0 bases, and 8 bases lay outside the gene matches. The CDR3 DNA sequence: TGTGCCAGTAGTATAGAGACTAGCGGGCCTAATAGCTCCTACAATGAGCAGTTCTTC. Protein sequence: CASSIETSGPNSSYNEQFF.

The CDR3 DNA is TGCGCCAGCAGCTCCACAGGGACAGGGAGCGAGCAGTACTTC. Translated, it gives CASSSTGTGSEQYF. V and J are TRBV5-1 and TRBJ2-7, with 9 bases matching TRBD1. Germline trimming cut 3 bases from V and 6 bases from J; bases unmatched to any gene: 7. Per the germline V gene, CDR1 is SGHRS and CDR2 is YFSETQ. CDR3 length: 14 residues.

The chain combines TRBV6-1 with TRBJ1-2; no definite D call. CDR1 and CDR2 from the germline V gene are MNHNS and SASEGT. Between the trimmed V and J ends, which lost 7 bases and 2 bases, there was a span of 11 bases. This CDR3 has 13 residues. The CDR3 region has the DNA TGTGCCAGCATACACACGGGGAACTATGGCTACACCTTC. Translated: CASIHTGNYGYTF.

This chain joins TRBV7-2 and TRBJ2-1, with 14 bases matching TRBD2. The CDR3 runs 14 residues. Germline CDR1 and CDR2: SGHTA and FQGNSA. Trimming removed 4 bases from V and 8 bases from J; junction bases left unmatched: 1. The CDR3 region is CASSSGLAGDEQFF. Here the CDR3 DNA reads TGTGCCAGCAGCTCGGGACTAGCGGGAGATGAGCAGTTCTTC.

Here the CDR3 DNA reads TGTGCCAGTAGTATAGGGGGGGACAGGTTCCAAGAGACCCAGTACTTC. Translated, it gives CASSIGGDRFQETQYF. V gene TRBV19 combines with J gene TRBJ2-5, with 8 bases matching TRBD1. This CDR3 comprises 16 residues. Unmatched junction bases numbered 5, after V lost 1 base and J lost 1 base. The germline CDR1 and CDR2 sequences are LNHDA and SQIVND (reference sequence).

The chain uses TRBV4-3 and TRBJ2-7, with TRBD2 matching 7 bases. Germline V gives CDR1 LGHNA, CDR2 YSLEER. The length of the CDR3 is 15 residues. Losses at the gene ends were 1 base for V and 3 bases for J; bases not matched to a gene: 6. CDR3 in amino acids: CASSQGSSGYYEQYF. DNA for the CDR3: TGCGCCAGCAGCCAAGGATCTAGCGGCTACTACGAGCAGTACTTC.

This chain links TRBV7-2 with TRBJ2-7; tentative D call: TRBD2 (5 bases). V lost 1 base, J lost 2 bases, and 12 bases lay in between. Germline-derived CDR1 and CDR2 are SGHTA and FQGNSA. This CDR3 spans 15 amino acids. In nucleotides, the CDR3 is TGTGCCAGCAGCTTAGGGAGAGGGCCCCCCTACGAGCAGTACTTC. Residues: CASSLGRGPPYEQYF. Complete variable domain (other parts from reference TRBV7-2 and TRBJ2-7): GAGVSQSPSNKVTEKGKDVELRCDPISGHTALYWYRQSLGQGLEFLIYFQGNSAPDKSGLPSDRFSAERTGGSVSTLTIQRTQQEDSAVYLCASSLGRGPPYEQYFGPGTRLTVT.